The sequence of this TCR beta chain was determined in a study of radiotherapy plus CTLA-4 blockade in lung cancer. Study overall: Objective responses were observed in less than 20% of patients, and disease control was achieved by about 30%.

Data came from immunoSEQ multiplex PCR; TCRdb stores just in-frame clones and leaves some out. The sample lists tens of thousands of clones; 77% were seen once. In the case of this clone: The antigen remains unidentified.

Notes on the study in general: Together with interferon-beta, which increased in serum after radiation, early dynamic changes in blood T cell clones were reportedly the best predictors of response. After radiotherapy and ipilimumab, tumor-derived clones expanded in peripheral blood.

Alongside CTLA-4 blockade with ipilimumab, patients with chemo-refractory metastatic non-small-cell lung cancer received focal radiation. The starting material was peripheral blood, obtained from a patient treated with radiotherapy plus ipilimumab. This sequence originates from a human donor with non-small cell lung cancer who had a partial response to radiotherapy plus ipilimumab.

This CDR3 is CASSSNGPRDEQYF. DNA for the CDR3: TGTGCCAGCAGTTCCAACGGGCCGCGGGACGAGCAGTACTTC. V gene TRBV6-1 combines with J gene TRBJ2-7; TRBD2 might be the D (5 bases). V was trimmed by 5 bases and J by 5 bases, leaving 16 bases between them. Germline CDR1 MNHNS, CDR2 SASEGT. This CDR3 is built from 14 residues.